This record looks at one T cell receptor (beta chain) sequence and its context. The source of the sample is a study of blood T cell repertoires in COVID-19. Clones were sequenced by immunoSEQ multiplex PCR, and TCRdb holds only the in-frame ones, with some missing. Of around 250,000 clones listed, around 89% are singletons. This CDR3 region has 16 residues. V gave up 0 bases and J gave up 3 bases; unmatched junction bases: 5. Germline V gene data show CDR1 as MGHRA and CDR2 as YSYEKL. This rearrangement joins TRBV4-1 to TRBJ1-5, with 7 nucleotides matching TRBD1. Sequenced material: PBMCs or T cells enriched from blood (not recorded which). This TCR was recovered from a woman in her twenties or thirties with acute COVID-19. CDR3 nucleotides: TGCGCCAGCAGCCAAGACGAGGGGGCGAACAATCAGCCCCAGCATTTT. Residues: CASSQDEGANNQPQHF.